Reported below is one T cell receptor (beta chain). Adults with ileal or ileocolonic Crohn's disease and an indication for resection were eligible. The sample belongs to a study of T cell repertoires in ileal Crohn's disease. Germline CDR1 and CDR2: SGHKS and YYEKEE (reference sequence). CDR3 length: 15 residues. Trimming left V 2 bases short and J 4 bases short, with 15 bases between. Measured with immunoSEQ multiplex PCR; TCRdb has only the in-frame clones, and not every one. This sample has 6,000 or so clones; 83% occur once, and the top ten carry approximately 4.3%. The TCR originated in an adult with Crohn's disease. The V call is TRBV5-5, the J call TRBJ1-2, with D maybe TRBD1 (5 bases). The source material was ileal tissue. CDR3 coding DNA: TGTGCCAGCAGCTTTTACCGGCAGGGAGGCTATGGCTACACCTTC. The encoded protein is CASSFYRQGGYGYTF.